This is a list of T cell receptor beta chains from one sample in a study of blood T cell repertoires in COVID-19. The method was immunoSEQ multiplex PCR; TCRdb's version includes in-frame clones alone and lacks a portion of them. This table holds around 50,000 clones, approximately 88% found once. The sequencing sample was made of peripheral blood. These receptors were obtained from a man between 70 and 80 years old with acute or convalescent COVID-19. Both conserved end residues are part of each CDR3. The order of the fields is J gene, clone size, D gene, V gene, CDR3 DNA, CDR3 protein. D genes are given only for firm matches. Clone size is not always given. Where it is, it says once, few, many or a class for expanded clones.

TRBJ1-5,.,.,TRBV6-5,TGTGCCAGCAGCACACAGCACAATCAGCCCCAGCATTTT,CASSTQHNQPQHF
TRBJ1-6,.,TRBD1,TRBV18,TGTGCCAGCTCTCCCCAGACAGGGGCAGACTATAATTCACCCCTCCACTTT,CASSPQTGADYNSPLHF
TRBJ1-1,.,.,TRBV7-9,TGTGCCAGCAGCTTAGGAACAGGGTGGACTGAAGCTTTCTTT,CASSLGTGWTEAFF
TRBJ1-1,.,.,TRBV27,TGTGCCAGCAGTTTAAGGTTGCGGGGGCAGGGGAACACTGAAGCTTTCTTT,CASSLRLRGQGNTEAFF
TRBJ2-4,.,.,TRBV3-1/TRBV3-2,TGTGCCAGCAGCCAAGAATCATTAGCCAAAAACATTCAGTACTTC,CASSQESLAKNIQYF
TRBJ1-5,.,.,TRBV29-1,TGCAGCGTTGCTCTGTCGGAGGATCAGCCCCAGCATTTT,CSVALSEDQPQHF
TRBJ1-1,.,TRBD1,TRBV5-1,TGCGCCAGCAGCGGAACGACAGGGGGACAAACTGAAGCTTTCTTT,CASSGTTGGQTEAFF
TRBJ2-1,.,.,TRBV24-1,TGTGCCACCAGTGATTTAAATCGGGGTCGGGGAAACAATGAGCAGTTCTTC,CATSDLNRGRGNNEQFF
TRBJ2-3,.,.,TRBV5-6,TGTGCCAGCAGCCCTGCAGCGGGCCACACAGATACGCAGTATTTT,CASSPAAGHTDTQYF
TRBJ1-1,.,.,TRBV29-1,TGCAGCGTTCGAAAGGGGCCGACCGACACTGAAGCTTTCTTT,CSVRKGPTDTEAFF
TRBJ2-1,.,TRBD2,TRBV6-1,TGTGCCAGCAGTGAGGGTTCGGGGGGGCCGCGAAAGCAGTTCTTC,CASSEGSGGPRKQFF
TRBJ1-2,few,.,TRBV7-2,TGTGCCAGCAGCTTAGGGCCTTTTCCCTGGGGCTACACCTTC,CASSLGPFPWGYTF
TRBJ1-1,.,.,TRBV28,TGTGCCAGCAGTTATCAGGCCCCCAGGAACACTGAAGCTTTCTTT,CASSYQAPRNTEAFF
TRBJ1-2,once,.,TRBV19,TGTGCCAGTAGTACAGGCAGAGGGTCGGGATATGGCTACACCTTC,CASSTGRGSGYGYTF
TRBJ2-7,.,TRBD1,TRBV6-1,TGTGCCAGCAGTGAAATGGGACAGCTCTACGAGCAGTACTTC,CASSEMGQLYEQYF
TRBJ1-2,once,.,TRBV18,TGTGCCAGCTCACCACCTAGTTCTAGAGGGCATGGCTACACCTTC,CASSPPSSRGHGYTF
TRBJ2-1,.,.,TRBV29-1,TGCAGCGGCCTTCAGGGGTCCTCCTACAATGAGCAGTTCTTC,CSGLQGSSYNEQFF
TRBJ2-2,.,.,TRBV29-1,TGCAGCGTTGGGGGACTCGGTGGCGGGGAGCTGTTTTTT,CSVGGLGGGELFF
TRBJ1-5,.,TRBD1,TRBV19,TGTGCCAGTAGTATTAGGCTGGGGACAGGCCAGCCCCAGCATTTT,CASSIRLGTGQPQHF
TRBJ2-7,.,.,TRBV5-1,TGCGCCAGCAGCTTCCCAGGGGAGTACGAGCAGTACTTC,CASSFPGEYEQYF
TRBJ1-1,.,.,TRBV5-1,TGCGCCAGCAGCCTTACCCAGGGGAACACTGAAGCTTTCTTT,CASSLTQGNTEAFF
TRBJ2-7,.,TRBD1,TRBV11-2,TGTGCCAGCAGCGCAGCCCCAGGGGGCGAGCAGTACTTC,CASSAAPGGEQYF
TRBJ1-4,.,.,TRBV6-2/TRBV6-3,TGTGCCAGCAGTTACCAGACAGCAGAGAATGAAAAACTGTTTTTT,CASSYQTAENEKLFF
TRBJ2-3,.,TRBD1,TRBV27,TGTGCCAGCAGTTTCCGGACAGGGGGCTTAGGGGGTACAGATACGCAGTATTTT,CASSFRTGGLGGTDTQYF
TRBJ1-5,.,TRBD1,TRBV3-1/TRBV3-2,TGTGCCAGCAGCCAGGGGACAGGCGCTCAGCCCCAGCATTTT,CASSQGTGAQPQHF
TRBJ1-1,once,.,TRBV7-3,TGTGCCAGCAGCCCACAGGGTGGATCTGAAGCTTTCTTT,CASSPQGGSEAFF
TRBJ2-3,.,TRBD2,TRBV4-2,TGTGCCAGCAGCCAAGCCGGCGGGGGTCTTCTCTCCACAGATACGCAGTATTTT,CASSQAGGGLLSTDTQYF
TRBJ2-7,.,TRBD1,TRBV5-4,TGTGCCAGCAGCTCAGGACAGGGGACCGACGAGCAGTACTTC,CASSSGQGTDEQYF
TRBJ1-2,.,.,TRBV7-9,TGTGCCAGCAGCCCGGGGGGCTCCCAGGGGTATGGCTACACCTTC,CASSPGGSQGYGYTF
TRBJ2-2,once,TRBD2,TRBV5-6,TGTGCCAGCAGCAGGACTAGCGGGGGATCCGGGGAGCTGTTTTTT,CASSRTSGGSGELFF
TRBJ1-5,.,.,TRBV3-1/TRBV3-2,TGTGCCAGCAGCCAAGGAATCAGGGGAAATCAGCCCCAGCATTTT,CASSQGIRGNQPQHF
TRBJ2-1,once,.,TRBV7-2,TGTGCCAGCAGCCCGGTTGTGGGGGCATCCTACAATGAGCAGTTCTTC,CASSPVVGASYNEQFF
TRBJ1-4,.,.,TRBV12-2,TGTGCAAGTCGCCACGGGCCGGACTATAATGAAAAACTGTTTTTT,CASRHGPDYNEKLFF
TRBJ2-2,.,TRBD2,TRBV7-2,TGTGCCGCCCCCGCGGGAGATTGGAACACCGGGGAGCTGTTTTTT,CAAPAGDWNTGELFF
TRBJ1-6,.,TRBD1,TRBV2,TGTGCCAGCAGTCCTGACAGGGGCCTCCTCCACTTT,CASSPDRGLLHF
TRBJ2-3,.,TRBD2,TRBV10-1,TGCGCCAGCAGTGAGGACGGGGGGACAGATACGCAGTATTTT,CASSEDGGTDTQYF
TRBJ1-1,.,TRBD1,TRBV28,TGTGCCAGCAGTGCCCGACCGGACAGGATGAACACTGAAGCTTTCTTT,CASSARPDRMNTEAFF
TRBJ1-1,.,.,TRBV9,TGTGCCAGCAGCCATTCGAACACTGAAGCTTTCTTT,CASSHSNTEAFF
TRBJ1-2,once,.,TRBV7-8,TGTGCCAGCAGCGACGGGGGGCAGGGCTTGCACTATGGCTACACCTTC,CASSDGGQGLHYGYTF
TRBJ2-7,.,.,TRBV10-1,TGCGCCAGCAGTACCGGACTGGCCTACGAGCAGTACTTC,CASSTGLAYEQYF
TRBJ1-2,.,.,TRBV28,TGTGCCAGCCGCCCCGGGGGGTTCTATGGCTACACCTTC,CASRPGGFYGYTF
TRBJ1-1,.,.,TRBV12-5,TGTGCTAGTGGTCCCGAGATCACTGAAGCTTTCTTT,CASGPEITEAFF
TRBJ1-1,.,.,TRBV4-3,TGCGCCAGCAGCCAAACCAGATTGAACACTGAAGCTTTCTTT,CASSQTRLNTEAFF
TRBJ2-1,.,TRBD2,TRBV18,TGTGCCAGCCACGGGGAGGGCTACAATGAGCAGTTCTTC,CASHGEGYNEQFF
TRBJ2-6,once,.,TRBV6-1,TGTGCCAGCAGTGAAGTCAGGTCTGGGGCCAACGTCCTGACTTTC,CASSEVRSGANVLTF
TRBJ2-3,.,TRBD2,TRBV6-1,TGTGCCAGCAGTGAAGCGTGGCTAGCGGGGCGGCCAAGCACAGATACGCAGTATTTT,CASSEAWLAGRPSTDTQYF
TRBJ1-6,.,.,TRBV4-1,TGCGCCAGCAGCCAGCGACAGGTCCTCTCCTATAATTCACCCCTCCACTTT,CASSQRQVLSYNSPLHF
TRBJ2-2,.,TRBD1,TRBV4-3,TGCGCCAGCAGCCAAGAAAGGGGGACAGGGAAGAACACCGGGGAGCTGTTTTTT,CASSQERGTGKNTGELFF
TRBJ1-2,.,.,TRBV19,TGTGCCAGTAGTCTTCGTGGGAGTCTCTATGGCTACACCTTC,CASSLRGSLYGYTF
TRBJ2-1,once,.,TRBV18,TGTGCCAGCTCAGAAGAGAGGCAGAATGAGCAGTTCTTC,CASSEERQNEQFF
TRBJ2-7,.,TRBD2,TRBV3-1/TRBV3-2,TGTGCCAGCAGCCAAGGGGCTAGCGGCTACGAGCAGTACTTC,CASSQGASGYEQYF
TRBJ1-2,.,TRBD1,TRBV6-2/TRBV6-3,TGTGCCAGCAGTTTGGGACAGGGATGGGGCTACACCTTC,CASSLGQGWGYTF
TRBJ1-1,once,.,TRBV20-1,TGCAGTTTTCCAGTTAACACTGAAGCTTTCTTT,CSFPVNTEAFF
TRBJ1-6,.,.,TRBV19,TGTGCCAGTAGTCCGACGGGGGATAGGGCACCCCTCCACTTT,CASSPTGDRAPLHF